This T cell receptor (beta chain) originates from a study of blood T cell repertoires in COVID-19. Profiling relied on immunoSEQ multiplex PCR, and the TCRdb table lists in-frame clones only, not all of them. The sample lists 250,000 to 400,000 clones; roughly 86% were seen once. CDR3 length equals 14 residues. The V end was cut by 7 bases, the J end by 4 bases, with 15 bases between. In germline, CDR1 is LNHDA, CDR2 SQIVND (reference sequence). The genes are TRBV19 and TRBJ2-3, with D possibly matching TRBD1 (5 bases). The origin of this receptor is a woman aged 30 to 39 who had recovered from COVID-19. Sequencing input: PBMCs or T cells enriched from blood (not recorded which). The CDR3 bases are TGTGCCAGTATCCAGGGAAGGGGCGCAGATACGCAGTATTTT. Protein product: CASIQGRGADTQYF.